Below are 25 T cell receptor beta chains sequenced from a single sample in a study of T cells after yellow fever vaccination. TCRdb reprocessed the 5' RACE reads with MiXCR, giving one entry per CDR3 protein. The sample carries more than 300,000 distinct CDR3 sequences, over 8.5% recorded once. This specimen consisted of CD4+ T cells sorted from PBMCs, obtained 45 days after the yellow fever booster vaccination. These receptors originate from a man aged 18 to 30 who received the YFV17D yellow fever vaccine.

This clonotype was counted many times. The chain has TRBV5-1 and TRBJ2-3; TRBD1 matches 10 bases. V was pared by 2 bases and J by 1 base, with 1 base of the junction left unmatched. Germline values: CDR1 SGHRS, CDR2 YFSETQ. CDR3 size: 15 residues. This CDR3 reads CASSFGQGGTDTQYF. CDR3 DNA: TGCGCCAGCAGCTTCGGACAGGGGGGCACAGATACGCAGTATTTT.

This clonotype was recorded many times. The chain joins TRBV10-2 to TRBJ2-1; TRBD1 aligns across 9 bases. The V gene's germline CDR1 is WSHSY and CDR2 SAAADI. The CDR3 runs to 15 residues. J gave up 4 bases and V 10 bases, and 11 bases lay outside the gene matches. CDR3 residues: CATRDREDLYNEQFF. The CDR3 coding sequence is TGCGCCACCAGGGACAGGGAAGATTTATACAATGAGCAGTTCTTC.

At least ten counts were recorded for this clonotype. V is TRBV5-1 and J is TRBJ2-2; no reliable D call. This CDR3 has 12 residues. V lost 2 bases, J lost 3 bases, and 2 bases lay in between. Germline CDR1 reads SGHRS; CDR2 reads YFSETQ. CDR3 in DNA: TGCGCCAGCAGCTTTCACACCGGGGAGCTGTTTTTT. It codes for CASSFHTGELFF. Together with reference TRBV5-1 and TRBJ2-2, the CDR3 gives the full variable domain: KAGVTQTPRYLIKTRGQQVTLSCSPISGHRSVSWYQQTPGQGLQFLFEYFSETQRNKGNFPGRFSGRQFSNSRSEMNVSTLELGDSALYLCASSFHTGELFFGEGSRLTVL.

This rearrangement joins TRBV4-3 to TRBJ2-5; D perhaps matches TRBD2 (5 bases). The CDR3 runs 14 residues. Trimming removed 0 bases from V and 4 bases from J, with 9 bases in between. CDR1 and CDR2 (germline): LGHNA, YSLEER. This chain's CDR3 is CASSQDGRGETQYF. CDR3 DNA sequence: TGCGCCAGCAGCCAAGATGGACGGGGAGAGACCCAGTACTTC.

The sample holds a few counts of this clonotype. In nucleotides, the CDR3 is TGTGCCACCAGTCAGGGACAGGGTTACACTGAAGCTTTCTTT. Translated: CATSQGQGYTEAFF. J is TRBJ1-1 and V is TRBV24-1, with 9 positions matching TRBD1. V lost 6 bases and J lost 3; bases outside the gene matches: 4. The CDR3 is made up of 14 amino acids. Germline lookup yields CDR1 KGHDR and CDR2 SFDVKD.

The table lists this clonotype with a few counts. The V and J genes are TRBV7-2 and TRBJ2-3; 8 bases line up with TRBD2. The V gene's germline CDR1 is SGHTA and CDR2 FQGNSA. The CDR3 contains 15 residues. The V gene end was trimmed by 4 bases and the J gene end by 1 base; junction bases not matched to a gene: 4. Written as DNA, the CDR3 is TGTGCCAGCAGCTATGGGCGGGGGGGCACAGATACGCAGTATTTT. This gives the protein CASSYGRGGTDTQYF.

This sequence joins TRBV7-2 and TRBJ2-3, with TRBD2 matching over 16 bases. Trimming at V came to 4 bases and at J to 11 bases, leaving 3 bases not matched to a gene. Germline CDR1 and CDR2: SGHTA and FQGNSA. CDR3 length: 14 residues. DNA of the CDR3: TGTGCCAGCAGCTCCGGGACTAGCGGGGGGGTGCAGTATTTT. Protein sequence: CASSSGTSGGVQYF.

The rearrangement joins TRBV11-2 to TRBJ2-3, with 7 bases fitting TRBD2. The CDR3 totals 14 residues. The V and J ends lost 3 bases and 8 bases, in that order; junction bases with no gene match: 8. Germline CDR1 is SGHAT and CDR2 is FQNNGV. Written as DNA, the CDR3 is TGTGCCAGCAGCTTGTCTAGCGGTGCGGGTACGCAGTATTTT. Translation gives CASSLSSGAGTQYF.

This clonotype was found a few times. The chain links TRBV4-2 to TRBJ2-3; 7 bases agree with TRBD1. The V segment lost 3 bases and the J segment 5 bases; nucleotides outside the gene matches: 5. Per germline, CDR1 LGHNA and CDR2 YNFKEQ. This CDR3 has 14 amino acids. CDR3 sequence: CASSHGTVGDTQYF. As DNA, the CDR3 is TGTGCCAGCAGCCATGGGACAGTGGGAGATACGCAGTATTTT.

This clonotype was seen a handful of times. This chain uses TRBV4-1 with TRBJ1-4, with D unresolved. The length of the CDR3 is 14 residues. V was trimmed by 4 bases and J by 5 bases, leaving 11 bases between them. The germline V gene encodes CDR1 MGHRA and CDR2 YSYEKL. The CDR3: CASSLREVNEKLFF. The CDR3 DNA follows: TGCGCCAGCAGCCTCCGGGAGGTAAATGAAAAACTGTTTTTT.

This clonotype was detected many times. The chain recombines TRBV4-1 with TRBJ2-7, with 8 bases matching TRBD1. V shed 4 bases and J 7 bases; nucleotides not matched to a gene: 3. This CDR3 has 12 amino acids. In germline, CDR1 is MGHRA, CDR2 YSYEKL. CDR3 in amino acids: CASSRTGGEQYF. The DNA of the CDR3 is TGCGCCAGCAGCCGAACAGGGGGTGAGCAGTACTTC.

V usage is TRBV6-2 or TRBV6-3 and J usage is TRBJ1-2; D unclear. The V gene lost 2 bases and the J gene lost 5 bases, with 9 bases spanning the gap. Germline-derived CDR1 and CDR2 are MNHEY and SVGEGT. This CDR3 comprises 13 residues. The CDR3 nucleotides are TGTGCCAGCAGTTACCCGCCCGGGTATGGCTACACCTTC. This translates into CASSYPPGYGYTF.

This clonotype appeared a few times. J is TRBJ2-2 and V is TRBV29-1; D is perhaps TRBD2 (6 bases). With 7 bases removed from V and 0 bases from J, the gap between germline ends came to 12 bases. The CDR3 runs 14 residues. Germline V gives CDR1 SQVTM, CDR2 ANQGSEA. The CDR3 nucleotides are TGCAGCGGCTCTTGGGAGGCGAACACCGGGGAGCTGTTTTTT. Translating gives CSGSWEANTGELFF.

The chain has TRBV6-2 or TRBV6-3 and TRBJ2-7; D may match TRBD1 or TRBD2 (5 bases each). Germline V gene lookup returns CDR1 MNHEY and CDR2 SVGEGT. V lost 2 bases and J 6 bases, leaving 11 bases between the germline ends. CDR3 size: 13 residues. The CDR3 protein is CASSYTRGSEQYV. The CDR3 DNA reads as TGTGCCAGCAGTTACACCCGGGGCTCCGAGCAGTACGTC.

This sequence joins TRBV5-6 and TRBJ1-1, with D unresolved. CDR1 is SGHDT and CDR2 is YYEEEE in the germline V gene. The CDR3 sequence is 13 residues long. Trimming cost V 2 bases and J 2 bases, with 7 bases left between them. The CDR3 bases are TGTGCCAGCAGCTTTGTACTAAACACTGAAGCTTTCTTT. Its translation is CASSFVLNTEAFF.

This chain connects TRBV14 to TRBJ1-2; D unclear. V was trimmed by 2 bases and J by 0 bases, leaving 10 bases between them. Germline CDR1 SGHDN, CDR2 FVKESK. The CDR3 runs 15 residues. CDR3 sequence (DNA): TGTGCCAGCAGCCAACCGGGCCGAGCTAACTATGGCTACACCTTC. Residues: CASSQPGRANYGYTF.

The chain recombines TRBV4-2 with TRBJ2-5; a weak D match, TRBD1 (5 bases). Germline-derived CDR1 and CDR2 are LGHNA and YNFKEQ. The CDR3 has 15 amino acids. The V and J ends lost 0 bases and 2 bases respectively, with 10 bases between them. The CDR3 nucleotides read TGTGCCAGCAGCCAAGATGGGGCCGAACAAGAGACCCAGTACTTC. It is translated as CASSQDGAEQETQYF.

This clonotype was observed a few times. This chain uses TRBV7-2 with TRBJ2-5, with D maybe TRBD1 (6 bases). The germline V and J ends were trimmed by 2 bases and 6 bases, with 13 bases remaining between them. The germline V gene has CDR1 SGHTA and CDR2 FQGNSA. The CDR3 is 14 residues long. CDR3 nucleotides: TGTGCCAGCAGCTTAAGTCAGGGGTTGCAGACCCAGTACTTC. This codes for CASSLSQGLQTQYF.

This clonotype was detected only a few times. The V and J genes are TRBV27 and TRBJ2-1; D ambiguous. V was shortened by 1 base and J by 7 bases, with 8 bases between the two germline ends. Germline CDR1 and CDR2: MNHEY and SMNVEV (reference sequence). CDR3 length: 13 amino acids. The CDR3 bases are TGTGCCAGCAGTTTATTACAGATTAATGAGCAGTTCTTC. Amino acids: CASSLLQINEQFF.

This clonotype was counted only a few times. The CDR3 nucleotides are TGTGCCAGCAGCCAAGGTCTGCGGGGATCGAAGACCCAGTACTTC. Translated: CASSQGLRGSKTQYF. This chain links TRBV14 with TRBJ2-5, with D possibly being TRBD2 (6 bases). The CDR3 is 15 residues long. V shed 1 base and J shed 6 bases, with 15 bases lying between them. Germline V lookup: CDR1 SGHDN, CDR2 FVKESK.

This clonotype was observed a handful of times. The chain uses TRBV7-2 and TRBJ2-6; 7 nucleotides line up with TRBD1. The CDR3 has 17 residues. The germline V gene encodes CDR1 SGHTA and CDR2 FQGNSA. Trimming took 8 bases from V and 2 from J; bases not matched to a gene: 12. This CDR3 is CASPERGPGAGANVLTF. CDR3 in DNA: TGTGCCAGCCCCGAGAGGGGGCCGGGCGCTGGGGCCAACGTCCTGACTTTC.

The chain is built from TRBV20-1 and TRBJ2-2, with a weak D call TRBD2 (7 bases). In germline, CDR1 is DFQATT, CDR2 SNEGSKA (reference sequence). This CDR3 contains 15 residues. With 0 bases removed from V and 5 bases from J, the gap between germline ends came to 13 bases. The CDR3 sequence is CSARDAGALTGELFF. CDR3 coding DNA: TGCAGTGCTAGAGATGCGGGGGCTCTGACCGGGGAGCTGTTTTTT.

This clonotype was observed a few times. The J gene is TRBJ2-4, the V gene TRBV4-3; TRBD2 agrees at 7 bases. Germline values: CDR1 LGHNA, CDR2 YSLEER. The CDR3 spans 15 residues. After removal of 3 bases from V and 5 bases from J, the junction contained 7 bases not matched to a gene. The CDR3: CASSQEGRGQNIQYF. CDR3 DNA sequence: TGCGCCAGCAGCCAGGAAGGGAGGGGTCAAAACATTCAGTACTTC.

The gene calls are TRBV7-9 and TRBJ2-5; the match to TRBD2 covers 13 bases. From germline, CDR1 is SEHNR and CDR2 FQNEAQ (reference sequence). V gave up 10 bases and J gave up 5 bases; unmatched junction bases: 16. There are 17 residues in the CDR3. DNA for the CDR3: TGTGCCACCTCCCCCCCCACTAGCGGGGGGGCCACGGAGACCCAGTACTTC. Translated: CATSPPTSGGATETQYF.

Only a few counts were recorded for this clonotype. The chain uses TRBV5-4 and TRBJ2-3; 16 nucleotides align to TRBD2. This CDR3 spans 16 amino acids. Per the germline V gene, CDR1 is SGHNT and CDR2 is YYREEE (reference sequence). V dropped 4 bases and J dropped 6; count of bases not matched to a gene: 5. CDR3 nucleotide sequence: TGTGCCAGCAGCGGGACTAGCGGGGGGGTTGTTGATACGCAGTATTTT. Translation gives CASSGTSGGVVDTQYF. Full variable domain (remainder filled in from reference TRBV5-4 and TRBJ2-3): ETGVTQSPTHLIKTRGQQVTLRCSSQSGHNTVSWYQQALGQGPQFIFQYYREEENGRGNFPPRFSGLQFPNYSSELNVNALELDDSALYLCASSGTSGGVVDTQYFGPGTRLTVL.